This entry features one T cell receptor beta chain sequence. The V gene lost 0 bases and the J gene lost 8 bases, with 13 bases spanning the gap. CDR3 size: 14 residues. Germline V lookup: CDR1 MNHEY, CDR2 SVGAGI. Original processing notes: Reference gene primer amplification yielded estimated nucleated cell counts. Using immunoSEQ multiplex PCR, the repertoire was profiled, and TCRdb retains in-frame clones only, with some absent. Clone size and V and J calls were adopted from that table, with D and trimming inferred from the DNA. The data show about 23,000 clones, 70% to 90% seen once. This entry comes from a study of blood T cell repertoires in COVID-19. On the study more broadly: Specimens from acute and convalescent COVID-19 originated in the United States, Italy and Spain. T cells, B-cell-depleted T cells, or PBMCs provided the cDNA or gDNA that served as material.

The chain recombines TRBV6-5 with TRBJ1-2, with a tentative D call TRBD1 (6 bases). This receptor was taken from a woman of 80 years or more with acute or convalescent COVID-19. The sample comprised peripheral blood. As DNA, the CDR3 is TGTGCCAGCAGTTACTCGTGGGGGCGCGACGGCTACACCTTC. Its translation is CASSYSWGRDGYTF.